These 26 T cell receptor beta chains were all obtained from the same sample, sequenced in a study of T-cell memory formation after mild COVID-19 (dated by TCRdb to about 2021). The library was prepared using 5' RACE. Instrument on record: Illumina NovaSeq 6000. TCRdb reprocessing: public reads trimmed at Q25 with fastp, clones called with MiXCR, in-frame beta chains kept. Each entry merges the rows of one CDR3 protein and shows their most common DNA and genes. For this sample there are roughly 580,000 distinct CDR3 sequences; roughly 17% appear just once. More than 10% of the sample lies in the top ten. Material for sequencing was PBMCs or a T cell subset sorted from them (not recorded which). Source of these receptors: an adult woman who had mild COVID-19 (a few samples of this study predate the infection). The sample titles of this study are shuffled in the database, so cell type and time point are left out; the donor was told from shared clones.

This clonotype was found a few times. The gene calls are TRBV7-3 and TRBJ2-5, with D perhaps matching TRBD1 (6 bases). Deletions cut 5 bases from V and 6 bases from J, with 16 bases between. CDR1 is SGHTA and CDR2 is FQGTGA in the germline V gene. The CDR3 contains 14 residues. The CDR3 DNA is TGTGCCAGCAGCCCAGGGGCCGGAAGCCAGACCCAGTACTTC. Amino acids: CASSPGAGSQTQYF. The entire variable domain, with the rest obtained from reference TRBV7-3 and TRBJ2-5, is as follows: GAGVSQTPSNKVTEKGKYVELRCDPISGHTALYWYRQSLGQGPEFLIYFQGTGAADDSGLPNDRFFAVRPEGSVSTLKIQRTERGDSAVYLCASSPGAGSQTQYFGPGTRLLVL.

V is TRBV20-1 and J is TRBJ2-1; 8 bases line up with TRBD2. The CDR3 contains 14 residues. The V gene's germline CDR1 is DFQATT and CDR2 SNEGSKA (reference sequence). Trimming took 6 bases from V and 1 from J; bases not matched to a gene: 5. CDR3 bases: TGCAGTGCCTCCAGCGGGGGATCCTACAATGAGCAGTTCTTC. Translated: CSASSGGSYNEQFF.

This clonotype appeared a few times. The chain employs TRBV5-1 and TRBJ2-7; D possibly corresponds to TRBD1 (6 bases). The CDR3 contains 13 residues. Looked up from germline, CDR1 is SGHRS and CDR2 is YFSETQ. The V and J ends lost 0 bases and 3 bases respectively, with 7 bases between them. CDR3 nucleotide sequence: TGCGCCAGCAGCTTGGGGGACATCTACGAGCAGTACTTC. Its translation: CASSLGDIYEQYF. The entire variable domain, with the rest obtained from reference TRBV5-1 and TRBJ2-7, is as follows: KAGVTQTPRYLIKTRGQQVTLSCSPISGHRSVSWYQQTPGQGLQFLFEYFSETQRNKGNFPGRFSGRQFSNSRSEMNVSTLELGDSALYLCASSLGDIYEQYFGPGTRLTVT.

This clonotype was found a few times. The chain carries TRBV7-9 and TRBJ2-7, with D perhaps assigned TRBD1 or TRBD2 (6 bases each). This CDR3 has 15 residues. V gave up 3 bases and J gave up 3 bases, with 15 bases separating them. Germline V gives CDR1 SEHNR, CDR2 FQNEAQ (reference sequence). The CDR3 loop is CASSFPAGEDYEQYF. DNA of the CDR3: TGTGCCAGCAGCTTTCCGGCAGGGGAGGACTACGAGCAGTACTTC.

This clonotype was observed a handful of times. This rearrangement joins TRBV4-3 to TRBJ2-2; TRBD1 is a possible D gene (6 bases). This CDR3 has 16 amino acids. V lost 4 bases to trimming and J lost 1 base, with 13 bases between them. CDR1 LGHNA and CDR2 YSLEER come from the germline V gene. The CDR3 reads CASSPHRALNTGELFF. The CDR3 DNA follows: TGCGCCAGCAGCCCACACAGGGCCTTGAACACCGGGGAGCTGTTTTTT.

V and J are TRBV5-6 and TRBJ2-7; maybe TRBD2 (7 bases). The V gene lost 5 bases and the J gene lost 9 bases, with 18 bases spanning the gap. The CDR3 extends over 13 amino acids. CDR1 and CDR2 from the germline V gene are SGHDT and YYEEEE. The CDR3 loop is CASSGGGRFVQYF. The CDR3, as DNA: TGTGCCAGCAGTGGGGGGGGGCGCTTTGTGCAGTACTTC.

This clonotype was seen at least ten times. The chain links TRBV5-1 to TRBJ2-6; 7 bases are shared with TRBD2. Germline V gene sequence: CDR1 SGHRS, CDR2 YFSETQ. The CDR3 covers 15 residues. With 7 bases clipped from V and 0 bases from J, the junction kept 4 bases outside the gene matches. This CDR3 is CASSPSGSGANVLTF. The CDR3 DNA follows: TGCGCCAGCTCCCCTAGCGGCTCTGGGGCCAACGTCCTGACTTTC.

This clonotype was seen more than once but under ten times. The chain uses TRBV21-1 and TRBJ2-7. TRBV21-1 is an annotated pseudogene. The CDR3 contains 13 residues. CDR3 protein: CASSKAEDYEQYF. CDR3 coding DNA: TGTGCCAGCAGCAAGGCAGAAGACTACGAGCAGTACTTC.

The V and J genes are TRBV12-3 or TRBV12-4 and TRBJ1-1; D gene unclear. There are 13 residues in the CDR3. Trimming removed 3 bases from V and 6 bases from J, with 11 bases in between. The CDR3 bases are TGTGCCAGCAGTTTTAAGGTCCGGGCTGAAGCTTTCTTT. Translation gives CASSFKVRAEAFF.

This clonotype was counted a few times. This chain connects TRBV7-9 to TRBJ1-4, with a tentative D call TRBD1 (5 bases). This CDR3 region has 15 residues. The V and J ends lost 4 bases and 3 bases respectively, with 12 bases between them. Looked up from germline, CDR1 is SEHNR and CDR2 is FQNEAQ (reference sequence). CDR3: CASSSDQGSNEKLFF. DNA of the CDR3: TGTGCCAGCAGCTCGGACCAGGGTTCTAATGAAAAACTGTTTTTT.

This chain uses TRBV7-8 with TRBJ1-3; D gene unclear. From germline, CDR1 is SGHVS and CDR2 FQNEAQ. Trimming left V 4 bases short and J 0 bases short, with 10 bases between. The CDR3 contains 15 residues. The CDR3: CASSSHSPSGNTIYF. In DNA form, the CDR3 reads TGTGCCAGCAGCTCCCACTCACCCTCTGGAAACACCATATATTTT.

This clonotype was seen many times. The V call is TRBV4-3, the J call TRBJ2-1; a weak D match, TRBD2 (7 bases). V lost 1 base and J 10 bases, leaving 20 bases between the germline ends. Germline V gene data show CDR1 as LGHNA and CDR2 as YSLEER. The CDR3 loop spans 16 amino acids. Here the CDR3 DNA reads TGCGCCAGCAGCCAAGGGCACGGGGGAGGGGGGATGGAGCAGTTCTTC. This translates into CASSQGHGGGGMEQFF.

The chain recombines TRBV20-1 with TRBJ1-3; D unclear. CDR1 DFQATT and CDR2 SNEGSKA come from the germline V gene (reference sequence). The CDR3 has 16 residues. Trimming pared 5 bases from V and 0 bases from J, leaving 17 bases between. CDR3 residues: CSASTSRDTSGNTIYF. CDR3 bases: TGCAGTGCTTCTACCTCAAGGGATACCTCTGGAAACACCATATATTTT.

This clonotype turned up a few times. This chain connects TRBV5-6 to TRBJ1-1, with D perhaps TRBD1 (5 bases). The CDR3 is 14 amino acids. The V gene lost 7 bases and the J gene lost 0 bases, with 13 bases spanning the gap. CDR1 and CDR2 from the germline V gene are SGHDT and YYEEEE. CDR3 protein: CASVMGQLNTEAFF. CDR3 nucleotide sequence: TGTGCCAGCGTTATGGGGCAGCTGAACACTGAAGCTTTCTTT.

This clonotype turned up a few times. The chain employs TRBV14 and TRBJ1-1, with D perhaps TRBD1 (5 bases). Trimming removed 7 bases from V and 2 bases from J, with 11 bases in between. This CDR3 is 13 amino acids long. Germline loops: CDR1 SGHDN, CDR2 FVKESK. The CDR3 loop is CASKRQINTEAFF. CDR3 DNA: TGTGCCAGCAAAAGACAGATTAACACTGAAGCTTTCTTT.

The CDR3: CASSRDRNGNTIYF. CDR3 sequence (DNA): TGTGCCAGCAGCCGGGACAGGAATGGAAACACCATATATTTT. This chain connects TRBV18 to TRBJ1-3, with 8 nucleotides matching TRBD1. Unmatched junction bases numbered 6, after V lost 8 bases and J lost 3 bases. The CDR3 is 14 residues long. From germline, CDR1 is KGHSH and CDR2 LQKENI.

This clonotype was seen only a few times. The chain is built from TRBV19 and TRBJ1-1, with no clear D. Germline CDR1 LNHDA, CDR2 SQIVND (reference sequence). Trimming took 4 bases from V and 4 from J, leaving 13 bases between them. This CDR3 is 14 amino acids long. CDR3 sequence: CASSTTRAATEAFF. The CDR3 DNA reads TGTGCCAGTAGTACTACCCGGGCGGCCACTGAAGCTTTCTTT.

This chain links TRBV4-2 with TRBJ2-1; TRBD2 is a possible D gene (6 bases). V lost 1 base and J lost 9, with 19 bases in between. This CDR3 has 16 residues. Germline-derived CDR1 and CDR2 are LGHNA and YNFKEQ. In nucleotides, the CDR3 is TGTGCCAGCAGCCAAGTCGGGACTGCCAAATTGGGTGAGCAGTTCTTC. This translates into CASSQVGTAKLGEQFF.

This clonotype turned up a few times. The genes are TRBV7-3 and TRBJ1-2; TRBD1 matches at 8 bases. Trimming cost V 5 bases and J 8 bases; bases outside gene matches: 13. The CDR3 consists of 15 residues. The germline V gene has CDR1 SGHTA and CDR2 FQGTGA. In DNA, the CDR3 is TGTGCCAGCAGCCTGTTGGGCAGGGGGCAAGAAGGCTACACCTTC. Translated: CASSLLGRGQEGYTF.

This clonotype was counted many times. The V call is TRBV5-1, the J call TRBJ2-3; D possibly uses TRBD1 or TRBD2 (5 bases each). Per germline, CDR1 SGHRS and CDR2 YFSETQ. This CDR3 comprises 14 residues. The germline V and J ends were trimmed by 0 bases and 1 base, with 6 bases remaining between them. This chain's CDR3 is CASSLGDRTDTQYF. CDR3 nucleotide sequence: TGCGCCAGCAGCTTGGGGGACCGCACAGATACGCAGTATTTT.

The chain carries TRBV5-1 and TRBJ1-1; 9 bases agree with TRBD1. The CDR3 runs to 15 residues. Germline V gene sequence: CDR1 SGHRS, CDR2 YFSETQ. The J segment lost 4 bases and the V segment lost 2 bases, leaving 6 bases of the junction unmatched. As DNA, the CDR3 is TGCGCCAGCAGCTTAACAGGGGGCGCGACCACTGAAGCTTTCTTT. This translates into CASSLTGGATTEAFF.

This clonotype was detected a few times. CDR3 nucleotides: TGTGCCAGCAGCGTAGGCCGAGCGGGGGGTTACAATGAGCAGTTCTTC. Encoded protein: CASSVGRAGGYNEQFF. The chain recombines TRBV9 with TRBJ2-1; TRBD2 aligns across 9 bases. This CDR3 spans 16 amino acids. Trimming took 0 bases from V and 4 from J; bases not matched to a gene: 5. Germline CDR1 reads SGDLS; CDR2 reads YYNGEE.

V usage is TRBV6-5 and J usage is TRBJ1-2, with D unclear. CDR3 length: 13 residues. In germline, CDR1 is MNHEY, CDR2 SVGAGI. The V and J ends lost 6 bases and 1 base respectively, with 9 bases between them. This chain's CDR3 is CASSQQVNYGYTF. For the CDR3, the DNA is TGTGCCAGCAGCCAGCAAGTTAACTATGGCTACACCTTC.

The chain couples TRBV9 to TRBJ2-5, with 8 bases matching TRBD1. This CDR3 contains 15 residues. Unmatched junction bases numbered 10, after V lost 4 bases and J lost 5 bases. Per germline, CDR1 SGDLS and CDR2 YYNGEE. The CDR3 sequence: CASSSSGGSWETQYF. The DNA of the CDR3 is TGTGCCAGCAGCTCCTCAGGGGGCTCTTGGGAGACCCAGTACTTC. The full variable domain, rest sourced from reference TRBV9 and TRBJ2-5, is DSGVTQTPKHLITATGQRVTLRCSPRSGDLSVYWYQQSLDQGLQFLIQYYNGEERAKGNILERFSAQQFPDLHSELNLSSLELGDSALYFCASSSSGGSWETQYFGPGTRLLVL.

The chain is built from TRBV12-3 or TRBV12-4 and TRBJ2-7; D is perhaps TRBD1 (5 bases). This CDR3 is built from 17 residues. V lost 3 bases, J lost 0 bases, and 18 bases lay in between. DNA for the CDR3: TGTGCCAGCAGTTTGGGGCCCCGACAGATCCGCTCCTACGAGCAGTACTTC. This gives the protein CASSLGPRQIRSYEQYF.

The chain combines TRBV5-1 with TRBJ2-3; D possibly uses TRBD1 or TRBD2 (5 bases each). The CDR3 spans 14 residues. Germline V gene lookup returns CDR1 SGHRS and CDR2 YFSETQ. V was trimmed by 4 bases and J by 4 bases, leaving 13 bases between them. The CDR3: CASSHPRGADTQYF. CDR3 coding DNA: TGCGCCAGCAGCCATCCTCGGGGCGCAGATACGCAGTATTTT.